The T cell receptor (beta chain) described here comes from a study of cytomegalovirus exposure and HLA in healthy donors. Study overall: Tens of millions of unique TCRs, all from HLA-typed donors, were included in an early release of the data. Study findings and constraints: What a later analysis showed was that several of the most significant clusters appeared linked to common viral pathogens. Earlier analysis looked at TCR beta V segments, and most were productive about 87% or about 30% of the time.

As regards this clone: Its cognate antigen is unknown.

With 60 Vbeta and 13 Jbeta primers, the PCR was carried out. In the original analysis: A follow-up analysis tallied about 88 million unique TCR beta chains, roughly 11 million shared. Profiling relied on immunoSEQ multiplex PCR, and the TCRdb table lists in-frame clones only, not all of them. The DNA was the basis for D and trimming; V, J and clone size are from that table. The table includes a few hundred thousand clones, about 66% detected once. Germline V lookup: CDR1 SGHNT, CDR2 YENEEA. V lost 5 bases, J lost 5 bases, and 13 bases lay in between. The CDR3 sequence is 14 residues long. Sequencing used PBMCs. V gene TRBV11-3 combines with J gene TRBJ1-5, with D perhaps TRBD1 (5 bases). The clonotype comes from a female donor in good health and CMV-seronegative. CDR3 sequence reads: CASSLDGGDQPQHF. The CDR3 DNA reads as TGTGCCAGCAGCCTGGACGGAGGGGATCAGCCCCAGCATTTT. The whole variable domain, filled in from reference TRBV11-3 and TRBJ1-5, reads EAGVVQSPRYKIIEKKQPVAFWCNPISGHNTLYWYLQNLGQGPELLIRYENEEAVDDSQLPKDRFSAERLKGVDSTLKIQPAELGDSAVYLCASSLDGGDQPQHFGDGTRLSIL.